The 22 T cell receptor beta chains presented below share a single source sample, sequenced in a study of cytomegalovirus exposure and HLA in healthy donors. It was with 60 Vbeta and 13 Jbeta primers that the PCR ran. The assay was immunoSEQ multiplex PCR, and TCRdb's table has in-frame clones only and misses some. The sample lists around 190,000 clones; approximately 85% were seen once. The sequenced sample was PBMCs. These receptors were taken from a woman in her forties or fifties in good health and CMV-seronegative.

The chain has TRBV5-1 and TRBJ2-3; 7 positions match TRBD1. This CDR3 is 18 amino acids long. Trimming at V came to 0 bases and at J to 2 bases, leaving 12 bases not matched to a gene. From germline, CDR1 is SGHRS and CDR2 YFSETQ. The CDR3 bases are TGCGCCAGCAGCTTGGTTGGACGGACAGGTAGGGCCACAGATACGCAGTATTTT. This encodes CASSLVGRTGRATDTQYF.

The chain uses TRBV5-6 and TRBJ1-5; possibly TRBD1 for D (5 bases). The V and J ends lost 0 bases and 4 bases respectively, with 14 bases between them. The CDR3 runs to 16 residues. CDR1 SGHDT and CDR2 YYEEEE come from the germline V gene. This CDR3 reads CASSLGSSRANQPQHF. CDR3 coding DNA: TGTGCCAGCAGCTTGGGGTCCAGCAGGGCGAATCAGCCCCAGCATTTT.

The rearrangement uses TRBV19 and TRBJ2-3, with TRBD2 matching 10 bases. With V trimmed by 6 bases and J by 4 bases, 10 bases remained unmatched. Germline assignment: CDR1 LNHDA and CDR2 SQIVND (reference sequence). The CDR3 has 16 residues. CDR3 sequence: CASSHRLAGGADTQYF. The DNA for the CDR3 is TGTGCCAGTAGCCATCGTTTAGCGGGAGGCGCAGATACGCAGTATTTT. The variable domain in full, with the rest retrieved from reference TRBV19 and TRBJ2-3, is DGGITQSPKYLFRKEGQNVTLSCEQNLNHDAMYWYRQDPGQGLRLIYYSQIVNDFQKGDIAEGYSVSREKKESFPLTVTSAQKNPTAFYLCASSHRLAGGADTQYFGPGTRLTVL.

This clone has a handful of counts. The rearrangement uses TRBV29-1 and TRBJ2-3, with D possibly matching TRBD1 (6 bases). Germline loops: CDR1 SQVTM, CDR2 ANQGSEA. The CDR3 is 17 amino acids. Trimming shortened V by 1 base and J by 3 bases, and 20 bases separated the two germline ends. CDR3 residues: CSVEVGAYSTGTDTQYF. DNA for the CDR3: TGCAGCGTTGAAGTGGGGGCCTATAGTACGGGGACAGATACGCAGTATTTT.

The sample holds one count of this clone. The rearrangement joins TRBV18 to TRBJ1-5, with a tentative D call TRBD1 (5 bases). V was trimmed by 0 bases and J by 0 bases, leaving 9 bases between them. Germline V gene data show CDR1 as KGHSH and CDR2 as LQKENI. The CDR3 spans 16 residues. The CDR3 sequence is CASSPPGPHSNQPQHF. In DNA form, the CDR3 reads TGTGCCAGCTCACCACCGGGGCCCCATAGCAATCAGCCCCAGCATTTT.

There are a few counts of this clone. The chain combines TRBV2 with TRBJ2-3; 11 bases are shared with TRBD2. J was trimmed by 5 bases and V by 10 bases; bases with no gene match: 5. This CDR3 comprises 13 residues. Looked up from germline, CDR1 is SNHLY and CDR2 is FYNNEI. The CDR3 spells CATLSGRGDTQYF. CDR3 sequence (DNA): TGTGCCACCCTTAGCGGGAGGGGAGATACGCAGTATTTT.

This clone was seen a single time. This chain connects TRBV7-8 to TRBJ2-2; tentative D call: TRBD1 (6 bases). The CDR3 extends over 16 amino acids. Germline loops: CDR1 SGHVS, CDR2 FQNEAQ. V was pared by 4 bases and J by 2 bases, with 14 bases between. As DNA, the CDR3 is TGTGCCAGCAGCTCCCGAGGGACACCTAACACCGGGGAGCTGTTTTTT. Encoded protein: CASSSRGTPNTGELFF.

The chain couples TRBV28 to TRBJ1-3; 12 bases align to TRBD1. V shed 4 bases, J shed 5 bases, and the junction held 6 bases outside the gene matches. This CDR3 region has 16 residues. Germline lookup yields CDR1 MDHEN and CDR2 SYDVKM. The CDR3 nucleotides are TGTGCCAGCAGTTACCCCGGGACAGGGGGCAGAAACACCATATATTTT. Its translation: CASSYPGTGGRNTIYF. The full variable domain, completed using reference TRBV28 and TRBJ1-3, is DVKVTQSSRYLVKRTGEKVFLECVQDMDHENMFWYRQDPGLGLRLIYFSYDVKMKEKGDIPEGYSVSREKKERFSLILESASTNQTSMYLCASSYPGTGGRNTIYFGEGSWLTVV.

The gene calls are TRBV6-5 and TRBJ1-5; 7 nucleotides align to TRBD1. Trimming at V came to 5 bases and at J to 4 bases, leaving 5 bases not matched to a gene. Germline V gene data show CDR1 as MNHEY and CDR2 as SVGAGI. CDR3 length: 14 amino acids. CDR3 protein: CASSRDRDNQPQHF. The CDR3 nucleotides are TGTGCCAGCAGTCGCGACAGGGATAATCAGCCCCAGCATTTT.

The DNA of the CDR3 is TGCGCCAGCAGCTTGCGGGGACTAGCGGGAGGGCCGAACAATGAGCAGTTCTTC. Translating it yields CASSLRGLAGGPNNEQFF. V and J are TRBV5-1 and TRBJ2-1, with 16 bases aligning to TRBD2. The CDR3 totals 18 residues. The trim removed 1 base at V and 5 bases at J, leaving 6 bases unmatched. Germline V gene data show CDR1 as SGHRS and CDR2 as YFSETQ.

The chain carries TRBV9 and TRBJ2-1; no clear D gene. V was pared by 0 bases and J by 5 bases, with 6 bases between. Germline CDR1 and CDR2: SGDLS and YYNGEE. The CDR3 length is 13 residues. For the CDR3, the DNA is TGTGCCAGCAGCGTAGGATCTAACAATGAGCAGTTCTTC. Protein: CASSVGSNNEQFF.

This clone was recorded a few times. The rearrangement joins TRBV4-3 to TRBJ2-1; 10 bases agree with TRBD2. In germline, CDR1 is LGHNA, CDR2 YSLEER. The CDR3 spans 15 residues. The V and J ends lost 2 bases and 8 bases, in that order; junction bases with no gene match: 6. The CDR3 nucleotides read TGCGCCAGCAGCCAATCAGCGGGAGGGCCCGATGAGCAGTTCTTC. It specifies CASSQSAGGPDEQFF.

The chain employs TRBV27 and TRBJ2-7; D might be TRBD2 (5 bases). V lost 6 bases, J lost 5 bases, and 20 bases lay in between. The CDR3 contains 15 residues. Germline CDR1 reads MNHEY; CDR2 reads SMNVEV (reference sequence). The CDR3 DNA reads TGTGCCAGCAGCTCGTGGGATACTGGGCGGGACGAGCAGTACTTC. It yields the protein CASSSWDTGRDEQYF.

The rearrangement uses TRBV6-1 and TRBJ1-2, with a possible D match to TRBD1 (6 bases). CDR3 length: 15 amino acids. CDR1 and CDR2 (germline): MNHNS, SASEGT. V lost 2 bases and J 0 bases, leaving 10 bases between the germline ends. For the CDR3, the DNA is TGTGCCAGCAGTGAAAGGGGGTCCCCTAACTATGGCTACACCTTC. Protein product: CASSERGSPNYGYTF.

By sample share, this clone is medium-sized (0.01 to 0.1%). The gene calls are TRBV30 and TRBJ2-2; 7 bases fit TRBD2. The V segment lost 0 bases and the J segment 4 bases; nucleotides outside the gene matches: 5. In germline, CDR1 is GTSNPN, CDR2 SVGIG (reference sequence). The CDR3 consists of 15 residues. The CDR3 nucleotides read TGTGCCTGGAGTGTTCTAGCGGCTTCCACCGGGGAGCTGTTTTTT. Protein sequence: CAWSVLAASTGELFF.

The chain joins TRBV4-2 to TRBJ1-2, with 8 positions matching TRBD1. V lost 3 bases and J lost 0; bases outside the gene matches: 6. Germline V gene data show CDR1 as LGHNA and CDR2 as YNFKEQ. This CDR3 has 16 residues. The CDR3 DNA sequence: TGTGCCAGCAGCCATTCGGAACAGGGGGCTAACTATGGCTACACCTTC. It translates to CASSHSEQGANYGYTF.

CDR3 residues: CASSGGQLDNQPQHF. The CDR3 coding sequence is TGTGCCAGCAGCGGCGGACAGTTAGACAATCAGCCCCAGCATTTT. V is TRBV9 and J is TRBJ1-5, with D maybe TRBD1 (6 bases). The CDR3 runs to 15 residues. The ends were cut back, 3 bases at V and 3 bases at J, with 13 bases in the middle. Per germline, CDR1 SGDLS and CDR2 YYNGEE.

This chain uses TRBV30 with TRBJ1-2, with 7 bases aligning to TRBD1. CDR1 GTSNPN and CDR2 SVGIG come from the germline V gene (reference sequence). Trimming removed 6 bases from V and 0 bases from J; junction bases left unmatched: 7. CDR3 length equals 14 residues. The CDR3 here is CACDQQGSNYGYTF. CDR3 bases: TGTGCCTGTGACCAACAGGGGTCTAACTATGGCTACACCTTC. The full variable domain, with the rest looked up from reference TRBV30 and TRBJ1-2, is SQTIHQWPATLVQPVGSPLSLECTVEGTSNPNLYWYRQAAGRGLQLLFYSVGIGQISSEVPQNLSASRPQDRQFILSSKKLLLSDSGFYLCACDQQGSNYGYTFGSGTRLTVV.

This chain connects TRBV28 to TRBJ2-3; D is unclear. Germline V lookup: CDR1 MDHEN, CDR2 SYDVKM. The CDR3 runs 13 residues. Trimming took off 2 bases at V and 2 bases at J, with 5 bases between the two ends. CDR3 coding DNA: TGTGCCAGCAGTTTACCTTCCACAGATACGCAGTATTTT. Its protein is CASSLPSTDTQYF.

This clone has a single count. CDR3 protein: CASSLPGTGLVTGELFF. The CDR3 coding sequence is TGTGCCAGCAGCTTACCCGGGACCGGACTAGTTACCGGGGAGCTGTTTTTT. The chain is built from TRBV7-9 and TRBJ2-2, with TRBD2 matching 7 bases. Germline loops: CDR1 SEHNR, CDR2 FQNEAQ (reference sequence). The CDR3 totals 17 residues. With 2 bases clipped from V and 5 bases from J, the junction kept 11 bases outside the gene matches. The complete variable domain, with remaining parts taken from reference TRBV7-9 and TRBJ2-2, reads DTGVSQNPRHKITKRGQNVTFRCDPISEHNRLYWYRQTLGQGPEFLTYFQNEAQLEKSRLLSDRFSAERPKGSFSTLEIQRTEQGDSAMYLCASSLPGTGLVTGELFFGEGSRLTVL.

The V call is TRBV11-2, the J call TRBJ2-1; 7 bases are shared with TRBD2. From germline, CDR1 is SGHAT and CDR2 FQNNGV. V shed 4 bases, J shed 6 bases, and the junction held 3 bases outside the gene matches. This CDR3 region has 13 residues. DNA of the CDR3: TGTGCCAGCAGCTCGGGACTAAGCAATGAGCAGTTCTTC. This gives the protein CASSSGLSNEQFF. Based on the CDR3 plus reference TRBV11-2 and TRBJ2-1, the full variable domain is EAGVAQSPRYKIIEKRQSVAFWCNPISGHATLYWYQQILGQGPKLLIQFQNNGVVDDSQLPKDRFSAERLKGVDSTLKIQPAKLEDSAVYLCASSSGLSNEQFFGPGTRLTVL.

The chain links TRBV28 to TRBJ1-2, with D possibly being TRBD1 (5 bases). The germline V gene encodes CDR1 MDHEN and CDR2 SYDVKM. Between the trimmed V and J ends, which lost 10 bases and 4 bases, there was a span of 19 bases. The CDR3 is 14 amino acids. The CDR3 coding sequence is TGTGCCACCCCGGGGGGAAACGAGATCTATGGCTACACCTTC. Its translation is CATPGGNEIYGYTF.